This T cell receptor beta chain is from a study of preoperative IRX-2 immunotherapy in early breast cancer. With 4 bases removed from V and 7 bases from J, the gap between germline ends came to 19 bases. The CDR3 loop spans 16 amino acids. Germline V gene sequence: CDR1 MDHEN, CDR2 SYDVKM. Noted treatment: preoperative locoregional IRX-2 cytokine immunotherapy. Preoperative locoregional IRX-2 cytokine immunotherapy was tested in the phase Ib source study. Clones were read by immunoSEQ multiplex PCR, and TCRdb kept only the in-frame ones, dropping some. This table holds roughly 27,000 clones, 70% to 85% found once.

J is TRBJ2-2 and V is TRBV28; D is possibly TRBD1 (6 bases). The TCR originated in a human donor with breast cancer. This material was acquired from a patient treated with IRX-2 immunotherapy. The CDR3: CASSSSSGTKDGELFF. In nucleotides, the CDR3 is TGTGCCAGCAGTTCCTCCTCCGGGACAAAAGACGGGGAGCTGTTTTTT.